This T cell receptor beta chain was retrieved from a study of blood T cell repertoires in COVID-19. Under the authors' procedure: Reference gene primer amplification gave nucleated cell count estimates. The repertoire was sequenced with immunoSEQ multiplex PCR; TCRdb's copy has only in-frame clones and lacks some. The V and J calls and the clone size are those of that table, but D and trimming were determined from the DNA. The table has around 68,000 clones, roughly 86% seen once; the top ten hold around 6.3%. Sequenced: peripheral blood. This TCR came from a woman aged 50 to 65 with acute or convalescent COVID-19.

The CDR3 is CASSEGGLQETQYF. The CDR3 DNA follows: TGCGCCAGCAGTGAGGGGGGACTTCAAGAGACCCAGTACTTC. The V call is TRBV10-1, the J call TRBJ2-5; weak D call: TRBD2 (6 bases). Per germline, CDR1 WNHNN and CDR2 SYGVQD (reference sequence). CDR3 size: 14 residues. The V gene lost 2 bases and the J gene lost 2 bases, with 9 bases spanning the gap.